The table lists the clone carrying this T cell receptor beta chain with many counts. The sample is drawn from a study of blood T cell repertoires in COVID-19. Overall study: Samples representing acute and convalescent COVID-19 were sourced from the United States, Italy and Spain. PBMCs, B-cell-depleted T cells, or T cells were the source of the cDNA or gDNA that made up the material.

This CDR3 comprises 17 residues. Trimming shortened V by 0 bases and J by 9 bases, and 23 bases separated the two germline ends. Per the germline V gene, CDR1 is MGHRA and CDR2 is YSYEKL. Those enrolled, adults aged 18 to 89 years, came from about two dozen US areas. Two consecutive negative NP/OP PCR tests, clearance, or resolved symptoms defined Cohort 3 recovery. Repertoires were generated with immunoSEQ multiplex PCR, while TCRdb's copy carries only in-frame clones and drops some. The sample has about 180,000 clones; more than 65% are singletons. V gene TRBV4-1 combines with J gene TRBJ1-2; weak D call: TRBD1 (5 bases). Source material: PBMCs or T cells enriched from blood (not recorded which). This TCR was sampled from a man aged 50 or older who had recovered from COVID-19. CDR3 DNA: TGCGCCAGCAGCCAAGACGCGGGGTTGATCGGACATAGCAGCTACACCTTC. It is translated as CASSQDAGLIGHSSYTF.